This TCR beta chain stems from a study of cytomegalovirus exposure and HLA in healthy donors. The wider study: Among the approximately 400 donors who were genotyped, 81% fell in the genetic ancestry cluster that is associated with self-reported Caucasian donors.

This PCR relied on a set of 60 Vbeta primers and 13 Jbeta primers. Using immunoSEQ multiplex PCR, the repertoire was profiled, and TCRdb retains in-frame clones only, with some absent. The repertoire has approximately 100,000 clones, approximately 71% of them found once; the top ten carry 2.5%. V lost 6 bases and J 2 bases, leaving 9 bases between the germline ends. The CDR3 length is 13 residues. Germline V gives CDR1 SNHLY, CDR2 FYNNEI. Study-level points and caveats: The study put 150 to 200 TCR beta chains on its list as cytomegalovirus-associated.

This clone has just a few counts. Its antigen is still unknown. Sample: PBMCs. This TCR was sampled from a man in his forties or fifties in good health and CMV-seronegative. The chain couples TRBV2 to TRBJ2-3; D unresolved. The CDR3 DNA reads TGTGCCAGCAGCTCCCCTTTCACAGATACGCAGTATTTT. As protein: CASSSPFTDTQYF.